The 6 T cell receptor beta chains listed next were all sequenced from one sample in a study of blood T cell repertoires in COVID-19. Measured with immunoSEQ multiplex PCR; TCRdb has only the in-frame clones, and not every one. The table shows 110,000 to 150,000 clones, with around 80% occurring only once. Sample: peripheral blood. All receptors derive from a man aged 60 to 69 with acute or convalescent COVID-19.

For the CDR3, the DNA is TGTGCCAGCAGTTTTACTAACTATGGCTACACCTTC. Its protein is CASSFTNYGYTF. The V and J genes are TRBV12-3 or TRBV12-4 and TRBJ1-2; D remains unclear. The V end lost 3 bases, the J end lost 0 bases, and 2 bases lay between the germline ends. This CDR3 is 12 amino acids long.

The rearrangement joins TRBV24-1 to TRBJ1-2; 9 nucleotides agree with TRBD1. Germline-derived CDR1 and CDR2 are KGHDR and SFDVKD. The CDR3 is 15 residues long. Trimming at V came to 5 bases and at J to 7 bases, leaving 10 bases not matched to a gene. Here the CDR3 DNA reads TGTGCCACCAGTGGGGCCCAACAGGGGGCTCTTGGCTACACCTTC. Translation gives CATSGAQQGALGYTF.

Written as DNA, the CDR3 is TGTGCCAGCAGTTTAGCGGCAACGTATGGCTACACCTTC. It is translated as CASSLAATYGYTF. V and J are TRBV12-3 or TRBV12-4 and TRBJ1-2; no clear D gene. CDR3 length: 13 residues. Trimming shortened V by 0 bases and J by 5 bases, and 7 bases separated the two germline ends.

This clone was seen more than once but under ten times. V usage is TRBV5-1 and J usage is TRBJ2-7, with TRBD2 identical over 10 bases. CDR3 length: 16 amino acids. V shed 0 bases and J 2 bases; nucleotides not matched to a gene: 5. Germline V gene lookup returns CDR1 SGHRS and CDR2 YFSETQ. Here the CDR3 DNA reads TGCGCCAGCAGCTTGGGGCCTAGCGGGGGTACCTACGAGCAGTACTTC. Translation gives CASSLGPSGGTYEQYF.

This chain connects TRBV28 to TRBJ2-5; the D gene is possibly TRBD2 (5 bases). CDR1 and CDR2 (germline): MDHEN, SYDVKM. The CDR3 sequence is 13 residues long. Trimming took 5 bases from V and 5 from J, leaving 12 bases between them. The CDR3 coding sequence is TGTGCCAGCAGTACTAGGATCTCGGAGACCCAGTACTTC. It encodes CASSTRISETQYF.

The chain recombines TRBV3-1 (or the pseudogene TRBV3-2) with TRBJ1-6; 7 nucleotides align to TRBD1. The junction had 6 bases not matched to a gene; V was cut back by 0 bases and J by 10 bases. The CDR3 length is 15 residues. Germline V CDR1 and CDR2: LGHDT, YNNKEL (reference sequence). Here the CDR3 reads CASSQERQGDSPLHF. In nucleotides, the CDR3 is TGTGCCAGCAGCCAAGAACGACAGGGTGACTCACCCCTCCACTTT.